The rows below give T cell receptor beta chains drawn from one sample of a study of shared clonotypes between healthy human individuals. Generated by immunoSEQ multiplex PCR, the TCRdb table keeps only in-frame clones and is missing some. The sample yields under 2,000,000 clones, approximately 94% seen once. The specimen sequenced was naive CD8+ T cells sorted from blood. The receptors here all came from a man between 18 and 29 years old in good health. Both conserved end residues are part of each CDR3. The D gene is left open where the match is weak. Not every row has a clone size; where given, it reads once, few, many or a size class.

J gene,V gene,D gene,clone size,CDR3 protein,CDR3 DNA
TRBJ2-5,TRBV7-8,TRBD2,once,CASSLVAGGPGETQYF,TGTGCCAGCAGCTTAGTAGCGGGAGGCCCGGGGGAGACCCAGTACTTC
TRBJ1-5,TRBV5-5,.,.,CASSSEAGHSNQPQHF,TGTGCCAGCAGCTCTGAGGCAGGGCATAGCAATCAGCCCCAGCATTTT
TRBJ2-3,TRBV19,TRBD2,.,CASTPGTSGTNTQYF,TGTGCCAGTACCCCGGGGACTAGCGGGACCAATACGCAGTATTTT
TRBJ1-1,TRBV5-1,TRBD1,.,CASSLGQGGVNTEAFF,TGCGCCAGCAGCCTAGGACAGGGTGGGGTGAACACTGAAGCTTTCTTT
TRBJ2-2,TRBV6-5,.,.,CASSYGVGGNTGELFF,TGTGCCAGCAGTTACGGGGTAGGGGGGAACACCGGGGAGCTGTTTTTT
TRBJ1-1,TRBV29-1,TRBD1,.,CSVEDNRGSAFF,TGCAGCGTTGAAGACAACAGGGGAAGTGCTTTCTTT
TRBJ1-5,TRBV19,.,.,CASSIDLDSNQPQHF,TGTGCCAGTAGTATAGATCTGGATAGCAATCAGCCCCAGCATTTT
TRBJ2-5,TRBV11-2,.,.,CASSLVGETQYF,TGTGCCAGCAGCTTAGTAGGGGAGACCCAGTACTTC
TRBJ1-3,TRBV19,TRBD1,.,CASSLLRGLGNTIYF,TGTGCCAGTAGCCTCCTGAGGGGGCTTGGAAACACCATATATTTT
TRBJ1-1,TRBV7-9,.,once,CASSLWAEGSTEAFF,TGTGCCAGCAGCTTATGGGCGGAAGGGAGCACTGAAGCTTTCTTT
TRBJ2-7,TRBV10-1,TRBD1,few,CASSAGQTYEQYF,TGCGCCAGCAGTGCGGGACAGACCTACGAGCAGTACTTC
TRBJ1-1,TRBV6-6,.,.,CASSRPGGVEAFF,TGTGCCAGCAGTCGACCCGGGGGGGTTGAGGCTTTCTTT
TRBJ1-4,TRBV27,TRBD1,.,CASSFIGTGVINEKLFF,TGTGCCAGCAGTTTTATCGGGACAGGGGTTATCAATGAAAAACTGTTTTTT
TRBJ2-1,TRBV6-6,TRBD1,.,CASSYSEGQGWHEQFF,TGTGCCAGCAGTTACTCTGAGGGACAGGGGTGGCATGAGCAGTTCTTC
TRBJ2-5,TRBV9,TRBD2,.,CASSDPGLAEETQYF,TGTGCCAGCAGCGACCCGGGACTAGCAGAAGAGACCCAGTACTTC